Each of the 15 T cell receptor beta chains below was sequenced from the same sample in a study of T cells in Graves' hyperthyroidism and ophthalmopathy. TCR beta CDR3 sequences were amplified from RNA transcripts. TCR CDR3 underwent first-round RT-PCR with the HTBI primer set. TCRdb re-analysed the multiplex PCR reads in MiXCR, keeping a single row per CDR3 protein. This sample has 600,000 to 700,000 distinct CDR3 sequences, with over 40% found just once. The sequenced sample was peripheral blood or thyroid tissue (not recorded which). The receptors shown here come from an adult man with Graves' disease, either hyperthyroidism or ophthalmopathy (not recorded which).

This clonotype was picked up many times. This chain's CDR3 is CASSVTGVNSPLHF. DNA for the CDR3: TGTGCCAGCAGCGTAACAGGGGTTAATTCACCCCTCCACTTT. The rearrangement joins TRBV9 to TRBJ1-6; 7 bases map to TRBD1. Trimming at V came to 1 base and at J to 6 bases, leaving 1 base not matched to a gene. The CDR3 has 14 residues. Germline V gene sequence: CDR1 SGDLS, CDR2 YYNGEE.

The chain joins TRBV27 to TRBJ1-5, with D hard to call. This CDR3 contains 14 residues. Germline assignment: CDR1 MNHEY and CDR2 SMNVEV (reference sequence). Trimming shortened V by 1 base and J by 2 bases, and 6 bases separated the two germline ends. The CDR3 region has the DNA TGTGCCAGCAGTTTATATCTGGGCAATCAGCCCCAGCATTTT. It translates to CASSLYLGNQPQHF.

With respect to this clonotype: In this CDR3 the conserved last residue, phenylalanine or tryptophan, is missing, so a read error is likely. CDR3 DNA: TGTGCCAGCAGCTTAGGACGGATGAACACTGAAGCTTTCCTT. Residues: CASSLGRMNTEAFL. The chain joins TRBV7-9 to TRBJ1-1; D is ambiguous. From germline, CDR1 is SEHNR and CDR2 FQNEAQ (reference sequence). The CDR3 covers 14 residues. V lost 1 base to trimming and J lost 0 bases, with 6 bases between them.

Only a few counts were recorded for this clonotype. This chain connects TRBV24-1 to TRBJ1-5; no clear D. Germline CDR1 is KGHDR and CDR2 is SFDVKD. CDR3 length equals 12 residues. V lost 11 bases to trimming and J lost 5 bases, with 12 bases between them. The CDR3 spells CASTKVHQPQHF. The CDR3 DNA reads TGTGCCAGCACCAAAGTGCATCAGCCCCAGCATTTT.

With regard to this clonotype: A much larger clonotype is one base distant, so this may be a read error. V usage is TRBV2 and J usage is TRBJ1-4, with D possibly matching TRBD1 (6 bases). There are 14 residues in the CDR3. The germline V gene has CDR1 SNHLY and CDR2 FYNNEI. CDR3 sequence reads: CASGESGANEKLFF. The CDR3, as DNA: TGTGCCAGCGGTGAATCGGGGGCGAATGAAAAACTGTTTTTT. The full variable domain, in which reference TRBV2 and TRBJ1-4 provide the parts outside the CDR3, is EPEVTQTPSHQVTQMGQEVILRCVPISNHLYFYWYRQILGQKVEFLVSFYNNEISEKSEIFDDQFSVERPDGSNFTLKIRSTKLEDSAMYFCASGESGANEKLFFGSGTQLSVL.

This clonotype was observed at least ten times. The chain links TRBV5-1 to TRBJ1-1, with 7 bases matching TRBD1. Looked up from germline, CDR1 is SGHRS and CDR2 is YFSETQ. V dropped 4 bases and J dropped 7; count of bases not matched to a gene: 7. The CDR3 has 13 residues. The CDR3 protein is CASSVNRGGEAFF. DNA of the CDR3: TGCGCCAGCAGCGTGAACAGGGGTGGTGAAGCTTTCTTT.

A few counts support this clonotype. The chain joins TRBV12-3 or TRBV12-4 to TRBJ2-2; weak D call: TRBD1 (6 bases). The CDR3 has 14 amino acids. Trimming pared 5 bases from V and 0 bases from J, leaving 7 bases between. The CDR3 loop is CASSAGANTGELFF. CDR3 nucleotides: TGTGCCAGCAGTGCAGGGGCGAACACCGGGGAGCTGTTTTTT.

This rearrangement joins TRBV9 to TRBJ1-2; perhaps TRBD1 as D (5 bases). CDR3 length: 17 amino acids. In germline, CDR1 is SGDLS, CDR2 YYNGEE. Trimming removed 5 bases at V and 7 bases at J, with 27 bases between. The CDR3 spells CASSYGHREGTGGGYTF. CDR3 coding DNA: TGTGCCAGCAGTTACGGACACCGGGAGGGCACCGGTGGTGGCTACACCTTC.

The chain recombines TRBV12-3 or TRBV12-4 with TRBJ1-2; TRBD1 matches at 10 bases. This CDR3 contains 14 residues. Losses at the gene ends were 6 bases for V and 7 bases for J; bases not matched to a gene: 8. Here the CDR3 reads CASRRTGGFLGYTF. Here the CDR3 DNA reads TGTGCCAGCAGGCGGACAGGGGGATTTCTTGGCTACACCTTC.

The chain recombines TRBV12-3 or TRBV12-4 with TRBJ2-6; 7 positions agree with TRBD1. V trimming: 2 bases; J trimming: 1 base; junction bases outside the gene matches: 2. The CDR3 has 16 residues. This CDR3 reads CASSLRRGSGANVLTF. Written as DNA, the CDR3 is TGTGCCAGCAGTTTACGCAGGGGGTCTGGGGCCAACGTCCTGACTTTC.

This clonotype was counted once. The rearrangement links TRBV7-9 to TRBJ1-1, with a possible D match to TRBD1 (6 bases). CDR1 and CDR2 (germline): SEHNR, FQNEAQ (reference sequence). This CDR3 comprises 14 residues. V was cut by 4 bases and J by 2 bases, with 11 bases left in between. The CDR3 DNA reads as TGTGCCAGCAGCTCCTGGGGACAAAACACTGAAGCTTTCTTT. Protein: CASSSWGQNTEAFF.

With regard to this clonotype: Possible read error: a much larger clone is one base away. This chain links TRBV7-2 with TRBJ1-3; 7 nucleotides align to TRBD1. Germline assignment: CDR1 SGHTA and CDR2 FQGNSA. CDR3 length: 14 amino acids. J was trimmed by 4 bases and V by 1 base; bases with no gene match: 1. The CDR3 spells CASSLVDRGNTIYF. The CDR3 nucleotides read TGTGCCAGCAGCTTAGTGGACAGGGGAAACACCATATATTTT. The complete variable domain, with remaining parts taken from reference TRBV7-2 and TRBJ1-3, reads GAGVSQSPSNKVTEKGKDVELRCDPISGHTALYWYRQSLGQGLEFLIYFQGNSAPDKSGLPSDRFSAERTGGSVSTLTIQRTQQEDSAVYLCASSLVDRGNTIYFGEGSWLTVV.

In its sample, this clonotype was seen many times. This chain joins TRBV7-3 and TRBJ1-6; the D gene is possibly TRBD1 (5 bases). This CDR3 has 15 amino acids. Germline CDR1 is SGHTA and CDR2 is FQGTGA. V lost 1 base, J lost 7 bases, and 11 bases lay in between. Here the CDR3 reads CASSLSGGSNSPLHF. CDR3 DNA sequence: TGTGCCAGCAGCTTAAGCGGGGGTTCCAATTCACCCCTCCACTTT.

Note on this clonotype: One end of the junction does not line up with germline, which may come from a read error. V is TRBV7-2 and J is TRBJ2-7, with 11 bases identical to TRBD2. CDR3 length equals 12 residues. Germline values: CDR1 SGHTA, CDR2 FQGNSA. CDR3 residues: CASSGRLAGLSF. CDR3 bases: TGTGCCAGCAGCGGGCGACTAGCGGGGTTGAGCTTC.

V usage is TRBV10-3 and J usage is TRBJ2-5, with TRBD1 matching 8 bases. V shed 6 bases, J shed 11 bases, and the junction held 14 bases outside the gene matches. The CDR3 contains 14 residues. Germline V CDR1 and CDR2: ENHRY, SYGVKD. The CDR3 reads CAIRGVGQGSNQYF. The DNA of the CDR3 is TGTGCCATCAGGGGGGTTGGACAGGGCTCGAATCAGTACTTC.